The following is a T cell receptor (beta chain) sequence with its context. Its antigen is unidentified. PCR was performed using 60 Vbeta and 13 Jbeta primers. Original processing notes: There were some 87 million unique TCR beta chains by a later count, and some 10 million of them were shared. Clones were read by immunoSEQ multiplex PCR, and TCRdb kept only the in-frame ones, dropping some. That table supplies the V and J calls and clone size; D and trimming were determined from the DNA. This table has roughly 150,000 clones, roughly 80% appearing once. The sample comes from a study of cytomegalovirus exposure and HLA in healthy donors. Study summary: Of all 370 or so donors who were genotyped, roughly 81% belonged to the Caucasian-associated ancestry cluster.

Whole-study findings and limits: Some TCR beta chains (more than 150 of them) were listed as cytomegalovirus-associated.

Germline lookup yields CDR1 ENHRY and CDR2 SYGVKD. Trimming removed 0 bases from V and 5 bases from J, with 13 bases in between. The CDR3 is 15 amino acids. The sample taken for sequencing was PBMCs. J is TRBJ2-5 and V is TRBV10-3; D is perhaps TRBD1 (5 bases). The receptor's source is a male donor in good health and CMV-seronegative. The CDR3: CAISESGRAGETQYF. As DNA, the CDR3 is TGTGCCATCAGTGAGTCGGGCAGGGCTGGGGAGACCCAGTACTTC.